This T cell receptor (beta chain) was identified during a study of cytomegalovirus exposure and HLA in healthy donors. The assay was immunoSEQ multiplex PCR, and TCRdb's table has in-frame clones only and misses some. The table records about 56,000 clones, 93% of them present only once. V was cut by 4 bases and J by 1 base, with 22 bases left in between. This CDR3 has 18 residues. CDR1 and CDR2 from the germline V gene are SGHRS and YFSETQ. This rearrangement joins TRBV5-1 to TRBJ2-3; maybe TRBD2 (6 bases). Input material: PBMCs. This sequence was found in a young woman in good health and CMV-seropositive. CDR3 residues: CASSISGVGRRGTDTQYF. CDR3 DNA: TGCGCCAGCAGCATATCCGGGGTCGGGAGAAGGGGCACAGATACGCAGTATTTT.